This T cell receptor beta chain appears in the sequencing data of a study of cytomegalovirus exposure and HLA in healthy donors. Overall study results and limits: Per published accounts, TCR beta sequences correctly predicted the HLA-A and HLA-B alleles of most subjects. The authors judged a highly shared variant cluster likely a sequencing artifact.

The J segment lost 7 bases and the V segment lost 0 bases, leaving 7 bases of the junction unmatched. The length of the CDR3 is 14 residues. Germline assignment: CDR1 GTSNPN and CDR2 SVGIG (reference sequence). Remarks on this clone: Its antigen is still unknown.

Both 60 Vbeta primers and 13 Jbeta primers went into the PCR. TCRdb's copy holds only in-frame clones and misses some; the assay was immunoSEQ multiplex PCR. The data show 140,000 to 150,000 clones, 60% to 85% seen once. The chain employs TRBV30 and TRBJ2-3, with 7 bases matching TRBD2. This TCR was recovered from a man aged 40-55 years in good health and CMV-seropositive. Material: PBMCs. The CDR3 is CAWSVRGSLNTQYF. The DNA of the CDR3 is TGTGCCTGGAGTGTACGCGGGAGCTTGAATACGCAGTATTTT.